Here is one TCR beta chain with its context. The antigen is undetermined. These data are taken from a study of CXCR3-negative and CXCR3-positive naive CD8 T cells. Those CD8+ T cells considered naive were CD45RO-CCR7+CD27+CD95-. There are 14 residues in the CDR3. In germline, CDR1 is KGHDR, CDR2 SFDVKD. Notes on the study in general: Within a donor, both naive subsets shared TRBV-TRBJ usage, unlike memory cells. The TRB CDR3s that CXCR3-positive naive cells carried were more hydrophobic than those of CXCR3-negative naive cells.

Researchers prepared the TRB cDNA libraries using 5' RACE with UMI labels. No DNA is given; TCRdb re-called the 5' RACE reads and lists each CDR3 protein once. Recorded for this sample: around 88,000 distinct CDR3 sequences. The sample comprised naive CXCR3+ CD8+ T cells from blood. Noted subset: CD45RO-CCR7+CD27+CD95- naive CD8+ T cells expressing CXCR3 (TNR3+). This TCR was sampled from a human donor in good health. Some clones in this sample may be carry-over from other donors' samples. The chain has TRBV24-1 and TRBJ2-5. The CDR3 is CATSDFRRQETQYF.